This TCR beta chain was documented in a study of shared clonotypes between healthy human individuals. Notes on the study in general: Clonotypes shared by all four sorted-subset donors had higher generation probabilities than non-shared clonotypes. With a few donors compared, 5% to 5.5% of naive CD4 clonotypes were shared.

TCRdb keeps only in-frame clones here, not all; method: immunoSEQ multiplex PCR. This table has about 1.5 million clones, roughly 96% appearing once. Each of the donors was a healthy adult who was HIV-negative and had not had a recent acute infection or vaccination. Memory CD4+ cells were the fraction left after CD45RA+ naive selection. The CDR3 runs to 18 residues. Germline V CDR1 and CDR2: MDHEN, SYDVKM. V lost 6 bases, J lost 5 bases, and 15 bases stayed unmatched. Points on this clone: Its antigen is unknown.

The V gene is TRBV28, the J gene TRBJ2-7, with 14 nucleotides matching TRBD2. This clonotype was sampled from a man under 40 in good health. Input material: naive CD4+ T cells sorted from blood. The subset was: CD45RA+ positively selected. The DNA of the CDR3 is TGTGCCAGCAGCCCTAATCCGGGACTAGCGGGAGTGCTGGACGAGCAGTACTTC. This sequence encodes CASSPNPGLAGVLDEQYF.